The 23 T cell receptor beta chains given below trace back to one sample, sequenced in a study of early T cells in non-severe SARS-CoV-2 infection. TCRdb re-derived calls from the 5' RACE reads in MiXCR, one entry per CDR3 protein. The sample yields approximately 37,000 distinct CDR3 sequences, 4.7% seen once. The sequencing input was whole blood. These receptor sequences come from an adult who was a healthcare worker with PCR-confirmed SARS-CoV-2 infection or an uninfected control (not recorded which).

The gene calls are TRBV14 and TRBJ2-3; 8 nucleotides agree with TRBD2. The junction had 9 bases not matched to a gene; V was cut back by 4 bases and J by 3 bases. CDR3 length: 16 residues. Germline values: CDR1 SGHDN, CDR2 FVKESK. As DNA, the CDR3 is TGTGCCAGCAGCCGGGACCCGGGACTAGAGACAGATACGCAGTATTTT. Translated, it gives CASSRDPGLETDTQYF.

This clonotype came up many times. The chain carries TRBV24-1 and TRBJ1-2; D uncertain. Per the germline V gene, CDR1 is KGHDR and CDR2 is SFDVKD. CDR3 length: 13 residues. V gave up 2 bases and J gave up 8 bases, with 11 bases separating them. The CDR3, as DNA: TGTGCCACCAGTGATTCCGGCACATTCGGCTACACCTTC. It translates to CATSDSGTFGYTF.

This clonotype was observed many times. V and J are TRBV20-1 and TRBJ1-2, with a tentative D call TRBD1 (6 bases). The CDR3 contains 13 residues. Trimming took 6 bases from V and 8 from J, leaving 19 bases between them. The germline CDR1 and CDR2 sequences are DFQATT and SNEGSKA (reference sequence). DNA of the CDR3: TGCAGTGCGCCGACTGGGGGGGGCTACGGCTACACCTTC. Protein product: CSAPTGGGYGYTF.

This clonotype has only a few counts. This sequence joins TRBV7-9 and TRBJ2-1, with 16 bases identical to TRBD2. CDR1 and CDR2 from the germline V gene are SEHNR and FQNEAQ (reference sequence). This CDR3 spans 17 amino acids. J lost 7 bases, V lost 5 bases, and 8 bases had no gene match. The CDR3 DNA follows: TGTGCCAGCAGCGTTCCGGGACTAGCGGGAGGGTCTAATGAGCAGTTCTTC. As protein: CASSVPGLAGGSNEQFF. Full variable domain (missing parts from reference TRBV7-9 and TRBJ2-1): DTGVSQNPRHKITKRGQNVTFRCDPISEHNRLYWYRQTLGQGPEFLTYFQNEAQLEKSRLLSDRFSAERPKGSFSTLEIQRTEQGDSAMYLCASSVPGLAGGSNEQFFGPGTRLTVL.

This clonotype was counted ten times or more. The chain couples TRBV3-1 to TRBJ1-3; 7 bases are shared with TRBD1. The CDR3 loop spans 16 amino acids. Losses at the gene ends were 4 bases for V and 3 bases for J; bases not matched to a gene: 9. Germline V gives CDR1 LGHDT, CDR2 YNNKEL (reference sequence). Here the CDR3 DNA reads TGTGCCAGCAGCCGAAACCAACAGGGGAATGGAAACACCATATATTTT. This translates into CASSRNQQGNGNTIYF.

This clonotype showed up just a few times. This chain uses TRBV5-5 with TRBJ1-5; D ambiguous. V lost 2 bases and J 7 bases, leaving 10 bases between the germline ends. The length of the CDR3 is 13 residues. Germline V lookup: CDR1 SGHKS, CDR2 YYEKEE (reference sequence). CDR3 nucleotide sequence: TGTGCCAGCAGCTTCTGGGTCGGGCAGCCCCAGCATTTT. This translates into CASSFWVGQPQHF.

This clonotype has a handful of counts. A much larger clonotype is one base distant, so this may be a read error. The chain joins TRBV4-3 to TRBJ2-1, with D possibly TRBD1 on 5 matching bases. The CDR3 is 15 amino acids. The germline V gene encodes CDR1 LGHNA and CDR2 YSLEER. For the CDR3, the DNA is TGCGCCAGCAGGGCGACAGAGAGCTCCTACAATGAGCAGATCTTC. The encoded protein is CASRATESSYNEQIF.

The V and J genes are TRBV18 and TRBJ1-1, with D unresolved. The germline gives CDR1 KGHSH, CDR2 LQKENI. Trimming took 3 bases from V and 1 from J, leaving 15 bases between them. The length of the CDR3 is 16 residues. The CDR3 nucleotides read TGTGCCAGCTCACCGGACGGGATTGCGACGAACACTGAAGCTTTCTTT. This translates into CASSPDGIATNTEAFF.

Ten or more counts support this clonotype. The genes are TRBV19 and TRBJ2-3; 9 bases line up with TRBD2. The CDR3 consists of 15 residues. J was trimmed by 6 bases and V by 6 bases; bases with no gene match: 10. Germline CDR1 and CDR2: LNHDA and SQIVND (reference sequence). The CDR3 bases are TGTGCCAGTAGCAAAAGGAGCGGGAGGATGGATACGCAGTATTTT. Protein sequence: CASSKRSGRMDTQYF.

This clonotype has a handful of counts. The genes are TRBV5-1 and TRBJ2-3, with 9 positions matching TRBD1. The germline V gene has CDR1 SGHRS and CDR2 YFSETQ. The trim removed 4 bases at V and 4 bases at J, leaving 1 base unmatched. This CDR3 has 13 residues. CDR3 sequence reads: CASSTGGADTQYF. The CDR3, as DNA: TGCGCCAGCAGCACAGGGGGCGCAGATACGCAGTATTTT.

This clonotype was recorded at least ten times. CDR3 region: CASSQVGGLAGADTQYF. In nucleotides, the CDR3 is TGTGCCAGCAGCCAAGTAGGAGGACTAGCGGGAGCGGATACGCAGTATTTT. The chain employs TRBV3-1 and TRBJ2-3, with 13 nucleotides matching TRBD2. The CDR3 runs 17 residues. Germline V lookup: CDR1 LGHDT, CDR2 YNNKEL (reference sequence). Losses at the gene ends were 1 base for V and 6 bases for J; bases not matched to a gene: 7.

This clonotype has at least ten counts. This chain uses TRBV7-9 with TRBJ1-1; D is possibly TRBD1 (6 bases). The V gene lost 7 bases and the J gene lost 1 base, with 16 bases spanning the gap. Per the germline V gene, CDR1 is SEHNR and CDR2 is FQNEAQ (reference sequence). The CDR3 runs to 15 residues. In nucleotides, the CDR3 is TGTGCCAGCACCCGATACATGGACAGGAACACTGAAGCTTTCTTT. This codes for CASTRYMDRNTEAFF. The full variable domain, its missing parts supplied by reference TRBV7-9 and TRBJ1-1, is DTGVSQNPRHKITKRGQNVTFRCDPISEHNRLYWYRQTLGQGPEFLTYFQNEAQLEKSRLLSDRFSAERPKGSFSTLEIQRTEQGDSAMYLCASTRYMDRNTEAFFGQGTRLTVV.

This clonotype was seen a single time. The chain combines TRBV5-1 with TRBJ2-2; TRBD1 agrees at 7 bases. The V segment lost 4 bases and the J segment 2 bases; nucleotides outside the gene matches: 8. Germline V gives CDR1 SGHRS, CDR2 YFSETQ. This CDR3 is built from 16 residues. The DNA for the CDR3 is TGCGCCAGCAGCCATCGCGACAGGGCAAACACCGGGGAGCTGTTTTTT. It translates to CASSHRDRANTGELFF.

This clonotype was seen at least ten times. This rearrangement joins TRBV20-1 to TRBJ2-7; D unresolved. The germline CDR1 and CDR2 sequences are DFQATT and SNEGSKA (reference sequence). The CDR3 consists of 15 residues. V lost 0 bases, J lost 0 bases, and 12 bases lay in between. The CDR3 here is CSARDPGIASYEQYF. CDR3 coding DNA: TGCAGTGCTAGAGATCCTGGAATAGCCTCCTACGAGCAGTACTTC.

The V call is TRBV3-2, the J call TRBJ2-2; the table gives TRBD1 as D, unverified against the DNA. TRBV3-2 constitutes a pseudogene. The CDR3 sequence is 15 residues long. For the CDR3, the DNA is TGTGCCAGCTCACAAAGGGACGGAAGGTCCGGGGAGCTGTTTTTT. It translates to CASSQRDGRSGELFF.

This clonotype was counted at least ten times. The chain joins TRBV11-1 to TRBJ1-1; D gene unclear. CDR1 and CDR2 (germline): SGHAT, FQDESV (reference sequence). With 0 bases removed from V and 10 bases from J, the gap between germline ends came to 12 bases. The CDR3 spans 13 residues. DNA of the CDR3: TGTGCCAGCAGCTTAGCGCGGGAGGTAGCAGCTTTCTTT. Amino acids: CASSLAREVAAFF.

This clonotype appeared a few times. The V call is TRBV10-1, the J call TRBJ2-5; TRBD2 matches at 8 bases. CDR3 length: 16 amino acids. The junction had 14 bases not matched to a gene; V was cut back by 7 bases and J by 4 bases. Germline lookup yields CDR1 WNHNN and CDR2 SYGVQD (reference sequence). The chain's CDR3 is CASTPFKAGAGETQYF. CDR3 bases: TGCGCCAGCACACCCTTTAAAGCGGGGGCGGGAGAGACCCAGTACTTC.

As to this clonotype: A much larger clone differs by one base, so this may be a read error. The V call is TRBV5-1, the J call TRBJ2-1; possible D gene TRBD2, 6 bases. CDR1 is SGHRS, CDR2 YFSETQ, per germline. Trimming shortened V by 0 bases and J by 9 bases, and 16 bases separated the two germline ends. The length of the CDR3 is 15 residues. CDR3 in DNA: TGCGCCAGCAGCTTGGGTCTTGGCGGGAAGGGTGAGCAGTTCTTC. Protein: CASSLGLGGKGEQFF.

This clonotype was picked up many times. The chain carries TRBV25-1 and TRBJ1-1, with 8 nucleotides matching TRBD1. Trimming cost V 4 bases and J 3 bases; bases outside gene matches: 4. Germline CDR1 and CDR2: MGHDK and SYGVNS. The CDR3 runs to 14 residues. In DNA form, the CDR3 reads TGTGCCAGCAGTGGGACAGGGTATCACACTGAAGCTTTCTTT. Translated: CASSGTGYHTEAFF.

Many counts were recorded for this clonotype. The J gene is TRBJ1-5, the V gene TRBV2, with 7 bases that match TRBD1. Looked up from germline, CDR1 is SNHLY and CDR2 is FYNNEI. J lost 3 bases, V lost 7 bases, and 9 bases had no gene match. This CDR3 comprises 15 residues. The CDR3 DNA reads TGTGCCAGCACCGAAGGGGACAGCTTCAATCAGCCCCAGCATTTT. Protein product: CASTEGDSFNQPQHF.

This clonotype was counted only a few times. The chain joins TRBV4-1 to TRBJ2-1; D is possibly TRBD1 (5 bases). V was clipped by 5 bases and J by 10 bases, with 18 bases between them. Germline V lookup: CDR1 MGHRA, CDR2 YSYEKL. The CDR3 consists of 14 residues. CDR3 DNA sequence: TGCGCCAGCAGCGCGCAACAGGACCAAACAGAGCAGTTCTTC. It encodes CASSAQQDQTEQFF.

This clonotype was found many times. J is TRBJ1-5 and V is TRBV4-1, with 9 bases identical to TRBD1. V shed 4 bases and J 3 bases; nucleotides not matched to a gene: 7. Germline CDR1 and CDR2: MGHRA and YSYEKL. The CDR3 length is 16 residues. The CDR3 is CASSLRTGADNQPQHF. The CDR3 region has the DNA TGCGCCAGCAGCCTCCGGACAGGGGCGGACAATCAGCCCCAGCATTTT.

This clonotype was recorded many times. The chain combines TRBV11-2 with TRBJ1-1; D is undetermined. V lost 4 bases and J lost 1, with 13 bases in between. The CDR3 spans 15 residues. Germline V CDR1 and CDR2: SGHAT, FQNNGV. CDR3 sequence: CASSSLRGQNTEAFF. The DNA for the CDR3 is TGTGCCAGCAGCTCTCTTCGTGGGCAGAACACTGAAGCTTTCTTT.